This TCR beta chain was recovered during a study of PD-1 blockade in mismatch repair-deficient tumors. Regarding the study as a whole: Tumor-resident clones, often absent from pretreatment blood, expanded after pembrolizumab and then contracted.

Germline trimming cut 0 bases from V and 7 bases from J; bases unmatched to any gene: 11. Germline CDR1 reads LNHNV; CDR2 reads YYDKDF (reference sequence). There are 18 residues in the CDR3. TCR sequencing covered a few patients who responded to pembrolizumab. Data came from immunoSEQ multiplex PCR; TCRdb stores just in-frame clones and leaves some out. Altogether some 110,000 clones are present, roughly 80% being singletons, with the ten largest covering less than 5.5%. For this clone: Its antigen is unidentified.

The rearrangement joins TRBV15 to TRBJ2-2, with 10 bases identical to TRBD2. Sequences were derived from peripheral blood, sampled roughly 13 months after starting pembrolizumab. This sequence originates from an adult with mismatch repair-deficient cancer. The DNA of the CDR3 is TGTGCCACCAGCAGAGATTCCCCTAGCGGGAGCAGCAGCGGGGAGCTGTTTTTT. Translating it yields CATSRDSPSGSSSGELFF.